These 26 T cell receptor beta chains were all obtained from the same sample, sequenced in a study of regulatory T cells in long-lasting Graves disease (dated by TCRdb to the early 2020s). Explained via the paper, the time point label denotes: newly diagnosed GD, antithyroid drugs for less than 3 months. For both TCR sequencing and RNA sequencing, RNA was extracted from PBMCs using TRIzol. The library was made by multiplex PCR. Sequenced on an Illumina HiSeq 4000. iRepertoire HTBI primers and Arm-PCR amplification of CDR3 regions were used to construct TCR beta libraries. TCRdb reprocessing: public reads trimmed at Q25 with fastp, clones called with MiXCR, in-frame beta chains kept. CDR3 protein sequences are deduplicated, and each keeps its most common genes and DNA. For this sample there are approximately 390,000 distinct CDR3 sequences; around 15% appear just once. The biggest ten clones account for just over 20% of the sample.

This same sample was also part of a study on T cells in Graves' hyperthyroidism and ophthalmopathy.

This sample comprised peripheral blood mononuclear cells (PBMCs), obtained at new diagnosis, from a patient treated with antithyroid drugs. All receptors come from a woman between 18 and 29 years old with Graves disease. Donor details come from another sample of the same person, matched by shared clones.

This clonotype has only a few counts. The chain recombines TRBV4-1 with TRBJ2-1; TRBD2 matches 12 bases. The junction had 1 base not matched to a gene; V was cut back by 1 base and J by 6 bases. This CDR3 has 15 residues. Germline V gene data show CDR1 as MGHRA and CDR2 as YSYEKL. The CDR3 coding sequence is TGCGCCAGCAGCCAAGCGACTAGCGGGGGCAATGAGCAGTTCTTC. Translating gives CASSQATSGGNEQFF.

This clonotype has ten or more counts. The chain is built from TRBV7-3 and TRBJ2-3; no clear D. The CDR3 has 12 residues. Germline V gene lookup returns CDR1 SGHTA and CDR2 FQGTGA. V lost 2 bases to trimming and J lost 7 bases, with 7 bases between them. The CDR3 coding sequence is TGTGCCAGCAGCTTAGACCTCCATACGCAGTATTTT. Residues: CASSLDLHTQYF.

This clonotype was seen ten or more times. The genes are TRBV20-1 and TRBJ2-7; 10 bases match TRBD2. The CDR3 runs to 12 residues. CDR1 is DFQATT and CDR2 is SNEGSKA in the germline V gene (reference sequence). The CDR3, as DNA: TGCACCGCCCTAGCGGGGGCGTACGAGCAGTACTTC. Its translation: CTALAGAYEQYF.

This clonotype has just a few counts. The rearrangement links TRBV12-5 to TRBJ2-5; 8 bases align to TRBD1. Trimming took 6 bases from V and 3 from J; bases not matched to a gene: 6. The CDR3 consists of 14 residues. Germline lookup yields CDR1 LGHNT and CDR2 FRNRAP. In nucleotides, the CDR3 is TGTGCTAGTGGAGATTCGGACAGGGAAGAGACCCAGTACTTC. It specifies CASGDSDREETQYF.

This clonotype was counted at least ten times. The chain carries TRBV9 and TRBJ2-7, with D tentatively TRBD2 (6 bases). This CDR3 is 12 amino acids long. V was trimmed by 1 base and J by 6 bases, leaving 8 bases between them. CDR1 and CDR2 from the germline V gene are SGDLS and YYNGEE. The CDR3 bases are TGTGCCAGCAGCGTATACGGGGGCGAGCAGTACTTC. Protein: CASSVYGGEQYF.

Ten or more counts support this clonotype. This chain uses TRBV11-2 with TRBJ1-5; 9 positions agree with TRBD1. The CDR3 length is 17 residues. The trim removed 5 bases at V and 0 bases at J, leaving 8 bases unmatched. Germline V CDR1 and CDR2: SGHAT, FQNNGV. The CDR3 DNA reads TGTGCCAGCAGCCTGGGACAGGGCATCGGTAGCAATCAGCCCCAGCATTTT. This translates into CASSLGQGIGSNQPQHF.

This clonotype was detected ten times or more. The junction departs from germline at one end; a sequencing error may be responsible. This chain connects TRBV5-1 to TRBJ1-5, with D possibly TRBD1 on 6 matching bases. CDR3 length equals 14 residues. Germline lookup yields CDR1 SGHRS and CDR2 YFSETQ. CDR3 sequence (DNA): TGCGCCAGCAGGTTGGACAGCTCCAATCAGCCCCAGCATTTT. Its translation: CASRLDSSNQPQHF.

V and J are TRBV11-2 and TRBJ2-2; D might be TRBD2 (6 bases). The CDR3 totals 14 residues. Deletions cut 8 bases from V and 7 bases from J, with 17 bases between. Germline V gene sequence: CDR1 SGHAT, CDR2 FQNNGV. The CDR3 loop reads CASEGLRGYGELFF. The CDR3 DNA reads as TGTGCCAGCGAGGGACTTAGGGGTTACGGGGAGCTGTTTTTT.

The rearrangement uses TRBV3-1 and TRBJ2-1; perhaps TRBD2 as D (7 bases). The V gene lost 2 bases and the J gene lost 8 bases, with 10 bases spanning the gap. Germline V gene lookup returns CDR1 LGHDT and CDR2 YNNKEL (reference sequence). CDR3 length: 13 residues. The CDR3 spells CASSQRGAYEQFF. In DNA, the CDR3 is TGTGCCAGCAGCCAACGGGGGGCCTATGAGCAGTTCTTC.

Ten or more counts support this clonotype. This chain connects TRBV27 to TRBJ1-2; 8 nucleotides agree with TRBD1. This CDR3 is built from 14 residues. Germline loops: CDR1 MNHEY, CDR2 SMNVEV (reference sequence). Trimming took 3 bases from V and 4 from J; bases not matched to a gene: 4. The CDR3 DNA sequence: TGTGCCAGCAGTTTCGCAGGGGGCATCTATGGCTACACCTTC. Its translation: CASSFAGGIYGYTF.

This clonotype was detected a few times. This chain uses TRBV29-1 with TRBJ1-2, with D hard to call. Trimming shortened V by 3 bases and J by 3 bases, and 11 bases separated the two germline ends. The V gene's germline CDR1 is SQVTM and CDR2 ANQGSEA. The CDR3 loop spans 13 amino acids. CDR3 residues: CSVDVTPYYGYTF. In nucleotides, the CDR3 is TGCAGCGTTGATGTCACACCTTACTATGGCTACACCTTC.

The CDR3, as DNA: TGTGCCAGCAGTTCAAGGGAGCTGACAGATACGCAGTATTTT. It specifies CASSSRELTDTQYF. J is TRBJ2-3 and V is TRBV6-2 or TRBV6-3; tentative D call: TRBD2 (5 bases). Trimming removed 4 bases at V and 3 bases at J, with 11 bases between. This CDR3 has 14 residues. CDR1 and CDR2 (germline): MNHEY, SVGEGT.

Comment on this clonotype: Being one base from a much bigger clone, this may be a read error. V usage is TRBV28 and J usage is TRBJ1-1, with D unresolved. V lost 3 bases and J 4 bases, leaving 15 bases between the germline ends. The CDR3 covers 15 residues. Germline loops: CDR1 MDHEN, CDR2 SYDVKM. The CDR3 bases are TGTGCCAGCAGTTTGGCTGTATCCGGTTTCACTGAAGCTTTCTTT. Its protein product is CASSLAVSGFTEAFF.

As regards this clonotype: The CDR3 carries no conserved terminal phenylalanine or tryptophan, so it likely arises from a read error. The chain links TRBV3-1 to TRBJ1-2, with 7 bases matching TRBD1. Germline CDR1 and CDR2: LGHDT and YNNKEL (reference sequence). The CDR3 totals 16 residues. Written as DNA, the CDR3 is TGCGCCAGCAGTGCCCCGGGACAGACAACTAACTATGGCTACACCCTC. Amino acid sequence: CASSAPGQTTNYGYTL.

In this sample, this clonotype turned up many times. This rearrangement joins TRBV28 to TRBJ1-2, with D perhaps TRBD1 (6 bases). CDR3 length: 14 amino acids. Germline values: CDR1 MDHEN, CDR2 SYDVKM. V lost 6 bases to trimming and J lost 3 bases, with 14 bases between them. The CDR3 sequence: CASRRGAQDYGYTF. CDR3 nucleotides: TGTGCCAGCAGACGGGGGGCGCAGGACTATGGCTACACCTTC.

This clonotype was detected many times. The chain recombines TRBV20-1 with TRBJ2-7; the match to TRBD1 covers 10 bases. The CDR3 consists of 14 residues. Germline CDR1 is DFQATT and CDR2 is SNEGSKA (reference sequence). J lost 2 bases, V lost 4 bases, and 5 bases had no gene match. CDR3 protein: CSAIPGTGAYEQYF. The CDR3 DNA reads TGCAGTGCTATTCCCGGGACAGGGGCCTACGAGCAGTACTTC.

A word on this clonotype: At one end, the junction sequence differs from germline, possibly due to a read error. The rearrangement joins TRBV6-9 to TRBJ1-3, with unresolved D. Germline loops: CDR1 MNHGY, CDR2 SVAAGI. The CDR3 length is 16 residues. CDR3 in DNA: TGTGCCAGCAGTTACTCTTCCCAGGACTCTGGAAACACCATATGTTTT. Protein product: CASSYSSQDSGNTICF.

This clonotype was seen repeatedly, ten times or more. The rearrangement joins TRBV5-1 to TRBJ1-5; D not certain. Germline V gene lookup returns CDR1 SGHRS and CDR2 YFSETQ. Trimming took 0 bases from V and 7 from J, leaving 11 bases between them. This CDR3 has 14 amino acids. The CDR3 region is CASSLGEWGQPQHF. For the CDR3, the DNA is TGCGCCAGCAGCTTGGGCGAATGGGGACAGCCCCAGCATTTT. The full variable domain, completed using reference TRBV5-1 and TRBJ1-5, is KAGVTQTPRYLIKTRGQQVTLSCSPISGHRSVSWYQQTPGQGLQFLFEYFSETQRNKGNFPGRFSGRQFSNSRSEMNVSTLELGDSALYLCASSLGEWGQPQHFGDGTRLSIL.

This chain joins TRBV19 and TRBJ2-4; D gene uncertain. The J call is uncertain, as TRBJ2-5 better fits the DNA end. Germline lookup yields CDR1 LNHDA and CDR2 SQIVND (reference sequence). The CDR3 covers 12 residues. CDR3 in DNA: TGTGCCAGTAGTATAATGGGAGAGACCCAGTACTTC. Protein product: CASSIMGETQYF.

This clonotype was recorded many times. The V call is TRBV6-5, the J call TRBJ2-1, with D perhaps matching TRBD2 (7 bases). V gave up 4 bases and J gave up 15 bases, with 13 bases separating them. This CDR3 comprises 11 residues. Germline V gene data show CDR1 as MNHEY and CDR2 as SVGAGI. CDR3 DNA sequence: TGTGCCAGCAGTTTAGGGGGGGGTCTGTTCTTC. It translates to CASSLGGGLFF.

This clonotype was observed many times. The chain links TRBV30 to TRBJ1-5; maybe TRBD1 (5 bases). CDR1 GTSNPN and CDR2 SVGIG come from the germline V gene (reference sequence). CDR3 size: 13 residues. V gave up 5 bases and J gave up 3 bases, with 11 bases separating them. DNA of the CDR3: TGTGCCTGGTCACCACAGGACAATCAGCCCCAGCATTTT. Translation gives CAWSPQDNQPQHF. The entire variable domain, with the rest obtained from reference TRBV30 and TRBJ1-5, is as follows: SQTIHQWPATLVQPVGSPLSLECTVEGTSNPNLYWYRQAAGRGLQLLFYSVGIGQISSEVPQNLSASRPQDRQFILSSKKLLLSDSGFYLCAWSPQDNQPQHFGDGTRLSIL.

This clonotype was recorded many times. The gene calls are TRBV28 and TRBJ2-2, with 7 bases aligning to TRBD2. CDR3 length: 13 amino acids. The J segment lost 5 bases and the V segment lost 3 bases, leaving 0 bases of the junction unmatched. CDR1 is MDHEN, CDR2 SYDVKM, per germline. CDR3 bases: TGTGCCAGCAGTTTCGGGGGGACCGGGGAGCTGTTTTTT. It is translated as CASSFGGTGELFF. The full variable domain, in which reference TRBV28 and TRBJ2-2 provide the parts outside the CDR3, is DVKVTQSSRYLVKRTGEKVFLECVQDMDHENMFWYRQDPGLGLRLIYFSYDVKMKEKGDIPEGYSVSREKKERFSLILESASTNQTSMYLCASSFGGTGELFFGEGSRLTVL.

This clonotype was observed many times. Relative to the germline gene, one junction end is altered; a read error may explain this. The chain has TRBV5-1 and TRBJ1-1, with TRBD1 as a possible D gene (5 bases). Germline loops: CDR1 SGHRS, CDR2 YFSETQ. The CDR3 consists of 16 residues. The CDR3 bases are TGTGCCAGCAGCTTGGTAGGAAGGGAGGGGAGCACTGAAGCTTTCTTT. It codes for CASSLVGREGSTEAFF.

In its sample, this clonotype was seen many times. The V gene is TRBV5-1, the J gene TRBJ2-2; unclear D gene. The CDR3 runs to 16 residues. Germline assignment: CDR1 SGHRS and CDR2 YFSETQ. Deletions cut 2 bases from V and 1 base from J, with 12 bases between. The CDR3 here is CASSLLVRLNTGELFF. For the CDR3, the DNA is TGCGCCAGCAGCTTATTAGTGAGACTGAACACCGGGGAGCTGTTTTTT.

Ten or more counts support this clonotype. The V gene is TRBV12-3 or TRBV12-4, the J gene TRBJ1-4; D is possibly TRBD1 (6 bases). Trimming took 5 bases from V and 8 from J, leaving 18 bases between them. The CDR3 has 15 amino acids. The CDR3 DNA sequence: TGTGCCAGCAGTACGGACAGACCCGGAAGGGAAAAACTGTTTTTT. As protein: CASSTDRPGREKLFF.

This clonotype was recorded a few times. One base away lies a much larger clone, so this may be a sequencing read error. The chain links TRBV6-1 to TRBJ2-1, with D maybe TRBD1 (6 bases). Trimming cost V 6 bases and J 5 bases, with 38 bases left between them. The CDR3 loop spans 22 amino acids. Germline assignment: CDR1 MNHNS and CDR2 SASEGT. The CDR3 DNA sequence: TGTGCCAGCAGAACGTCACGGGTCCCGACAGGAACCACCCATCCCTTCCACAATGAGCAGTTCTTC. Residues: CASRTSRVPTGTTHPFHNEQFF.